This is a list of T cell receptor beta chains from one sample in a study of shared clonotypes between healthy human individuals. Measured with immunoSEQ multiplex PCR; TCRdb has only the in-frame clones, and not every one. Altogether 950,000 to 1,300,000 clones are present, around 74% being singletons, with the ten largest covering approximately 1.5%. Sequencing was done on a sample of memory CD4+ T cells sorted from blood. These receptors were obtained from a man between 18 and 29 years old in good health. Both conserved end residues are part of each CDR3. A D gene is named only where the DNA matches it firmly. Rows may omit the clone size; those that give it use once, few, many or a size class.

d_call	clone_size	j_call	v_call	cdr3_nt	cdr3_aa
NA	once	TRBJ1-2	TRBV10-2	TGCGCCAGCAGTGCAGATACCCCTTCCTATGGCTACACCTTC	CASSADTPSYGYTF
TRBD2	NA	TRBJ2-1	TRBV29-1	TGCAGCTCTGTTGTCGGGGGGAATGAGCAGTTCTTC	CSSVVGGNEQFF
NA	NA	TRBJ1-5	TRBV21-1	TGTGCCAGCAGCAATAACGAGTTCCCCCCGGCCCAGCATTTT	CASSNNEFPPAQHF
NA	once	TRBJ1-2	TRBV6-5	TGTGCCTCGTGGGGTCTCCTTAATGGCTACACCTTC	CASWGLLNGYTF
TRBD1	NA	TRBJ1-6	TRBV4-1	TGCGCCAGCAGCCACCAAGACAGGGCGGCGGATTCACCCCTCCACTTT	CASSHQDRAADSPLHF
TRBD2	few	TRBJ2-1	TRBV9	TGTGCCAGCAGCCCGCCGGGACTAGCGGGAGTTAGGGGTGAGCAGTTCTTC	CASSPPGLAGVRGEQFF
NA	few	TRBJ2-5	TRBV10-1	TGCGCCAGCAGTGACCTGGCGGGCCCTGGGGCAGAGACCCAGTACTTC	CASSDLAGPGAETQYF
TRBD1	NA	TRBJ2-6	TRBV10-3	TGTGCCATCAGTGAGTGGGACAGCACATATCTCAAGATGTCCTCCTCCTCTGGGGCCAACGTCCTGACTTTC	CAISEWDSTYLKMSSSSGANVLTF
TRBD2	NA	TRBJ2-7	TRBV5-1	TGCGCCAGCAGCCCAAGGGGGGGAGCGGGGGCCTACGAGCAGTACTTC	CASSPRGGAGAYEQYF
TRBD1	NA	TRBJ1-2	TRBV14	TGTGCCAGCAGCCAAGCCGGGACAGGACCCTCCTATGGCTACACCTTC	CASSQAGTGPSYGYTF
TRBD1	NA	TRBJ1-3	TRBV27	TGTGCCAGCAGTTTGACAGGGGTCGGAAACACCATATATTTT	CASSLTGVGNTIYF
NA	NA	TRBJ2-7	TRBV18	TGTGCCAGCTCAACCCGGGACTCTGACGAGCAGTACTTC	CASSTRDSDEQYF
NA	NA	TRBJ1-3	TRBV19	TGTGCCAGTAGTAAACAGGGTGGCTCTGGAAACACCATATATTTT	CASSKQGGSGNTIYF
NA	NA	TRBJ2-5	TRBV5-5	TGTGCCAGCAGCTTGGAAGGGGGAAGGGAGACCCAGTACTTC	CASSLEGGRETQYF
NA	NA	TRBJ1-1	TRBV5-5	TGTGCCAGCAGCTTGGCCTACGGGTTTAACACTGAAGCTTTCTTT	CASSLAYGFNTEAFF
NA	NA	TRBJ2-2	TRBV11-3	TGTGCCAGCAGCGAACGGGGACGGACCGGGGAGCTGTTTTTT	CASSERGRTGELFF
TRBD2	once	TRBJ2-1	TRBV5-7	TGTGCCAGCAGCTTGGCTAGCGGGGGGTCATGCGATGAGCAGTTCTTC	CASSLASGGSCDEQFF
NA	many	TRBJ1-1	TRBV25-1	TGTGCCAGCGGACTAACCGGGACGGTAAAAGCTTTCTTT	CASGLTGTVKAFF
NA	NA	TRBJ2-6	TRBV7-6	TGTGCCAGCAGCCCGAGGGGGGCCTCTGGGGCCAACGTCCTGACTTTC	CASSPRGASGANVLTF
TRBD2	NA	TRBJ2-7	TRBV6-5	TGTGCCAGCAGTTACGTGCTAGCGGGAGGGCCGGTCGAGCAGTACTTC	CASSYVLAGGPVEQYF
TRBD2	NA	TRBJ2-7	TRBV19	TGTGCCAGTAGTATAGACCGGGGGGGCGAGCAGTACTTC	CASSIDRGGEQYF
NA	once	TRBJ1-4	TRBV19	TGTGCCAGTATGGTCCGGGGTTCCTCGGGGGAAAAACTGTTTTTT	CASMVRGSSGEKLFF
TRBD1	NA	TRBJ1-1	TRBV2	TGTGCCAGCAGTGTAGGGACAGCGATGAACACTGAAGCTTTCTTT	CASSVGTAMNTEAFF
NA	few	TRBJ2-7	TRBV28	TGTGCCAGCAGTGTTGCAGGGCGCAGGGACGAGCAGTACTTC	CASSVAGRRDEQYF
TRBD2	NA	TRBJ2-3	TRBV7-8	TGTGCCAGCAGCTTAACAAGCGGGGGGGGAGTGGGACCAGATACGCAGTATTTT	CASSLTSGGGVGPDTQYF
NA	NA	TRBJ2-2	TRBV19	TGTGCCAGTAGCCCGGGGGCAGGGGTGGGCACCGGGGAGCTGTTTTTT	CASSPGAGVGTGELFF
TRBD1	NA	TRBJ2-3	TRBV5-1	TGCGCCAGCAGCTTGTCTTCGGCAGGGGGAGATACGCAGTATTTT	CASSLSSAGGDTQYF
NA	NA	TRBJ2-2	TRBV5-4	TGTGCCAGCAGCAACCCACAGGGACGGAACGGGGAGCTGTTTTTT	CASSNPQGRNGELFF
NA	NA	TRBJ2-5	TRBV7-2	TGTGCCAGCAGCCTACAGGGAGGCTTGGAGACCCAGTACTTC	CASSLQGGLETQYF
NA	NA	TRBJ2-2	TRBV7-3	TGTGCCAGCAGCTCCAGGGAAGCCGGGGAGCTGTTTTTT	CASSSREAGELFF
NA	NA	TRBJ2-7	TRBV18	TGTGCCAGCTCACCTCCAGGGTCCCTTCCATACGAGCAGTACTTC	CASSPPGSLPYEQYF
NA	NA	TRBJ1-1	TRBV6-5	TGTGCCAGCAGTCCAGCGACAGACCCGAACACTGAAGCTTTCTTT	CASSPATDPNTEAFF
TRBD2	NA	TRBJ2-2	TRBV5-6	TGTGCCAGCAGCTCGCCCCTAGCGGGAGGGCATCTGGTCGGGGAGCTGTTTTTT	CASSSPLAGGHLVGELFF
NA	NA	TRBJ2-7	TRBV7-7	TGTGCTAGCAGCTTAGAACTTACGGGAGAGCAGTACTTC	CASSLELTGEQYF
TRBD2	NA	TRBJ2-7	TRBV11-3	TGTGCCAGCAGCGGCGGGGGGCGCACAGGCGAGCAGTACTTC	CASSGGGRTGEQYF
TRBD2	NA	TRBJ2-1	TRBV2	TGTGCCAGCAGTGACTCTAGCGGCTCCTACAATGAGCAGTTCTTC	CASSDSSGSYNEQFF
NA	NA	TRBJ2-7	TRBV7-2	TGTGCCAGCAGCTTAAGGGATAGCTCCTACGAGCAGTACTTC	CASSLRDSSYEQYF
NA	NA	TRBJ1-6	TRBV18	TGTGCCAGCTCGTCAAAGGACAGCTTCCTAAATTCACCCCTCCACTTT	CASSSKDSFLNSPLHF
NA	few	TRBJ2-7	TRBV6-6	TGTGCCAGCATCGACCGAGATACTTACGAGCAGTACTTC	CASIDRDTYEQYF
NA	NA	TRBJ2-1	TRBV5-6	TGTGCCAGCAGACTGGGCAGGGCGAGCTCCTACAATGAGCAGTTCTTC	CASRLGRASSYNEQFF
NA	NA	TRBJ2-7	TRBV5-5	TGTGCCAGCAGCAAGACGACCCATCGATTTTGGGAGCAGTACTTC	CASSKTTHRFWEQYF
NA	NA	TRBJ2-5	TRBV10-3	TGTGCCATCAGTGAGTCTGGGGGAGTTGGAGAGACCCAGTACTTC	CAISESGGVGETQYF
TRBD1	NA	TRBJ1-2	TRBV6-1	TGTGCCAGCAGTGAAGTGGGACAGGGGGGATATGGCTACACCTTC	CASSEVGQGGYGYTF
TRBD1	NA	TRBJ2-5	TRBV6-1	TGTGCCAGCAGTCCTCCCGGGACAGGGAAGACCCAGTACTTC	CASSPPGTGKTQYF
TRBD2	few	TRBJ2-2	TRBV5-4	TGTGCCAGCAGCTTTCGGACTAGCGGCACCGGGGAGCTGTTTTTT	CASSFRTSGTGELFF
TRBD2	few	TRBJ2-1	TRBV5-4	TGTGCCAGCAGCTTAGCGGGGGGGCAGGGTCGGGAGCAGTTCTTC	CASSLAGGQGREQFF
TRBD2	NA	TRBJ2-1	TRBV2	TGTGCCAGCAGTGTTCGGACGGGCGGGACTAGCGAAAAGGGGTACAATGAGCAGTTCTTC	CASSVRTGGTSEKGYNEQFF
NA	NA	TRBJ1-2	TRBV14	TGTGCCAGCAGCCCTGGACAGTATGGCTACACCTTC	CASSPGQYGYTF
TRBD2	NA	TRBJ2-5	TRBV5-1	TGCGCCAGCAGCTTGGAGGGCGGGAGTAAAGGAGAGACCCAGTACTTC	CASSLEGGSKGETQYF
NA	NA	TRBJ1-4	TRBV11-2	TGTGCCAGCAGCTCTCAGCGGGGGGAACTGTTTTTT	CASSSQRGELFF
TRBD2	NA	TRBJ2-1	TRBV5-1	TGCGCCAGCAGCCTAGACAGGACTAGCGGGGAGCAGTTCTTC	CASSLDRTSGEQFF
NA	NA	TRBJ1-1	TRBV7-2	TGTGCCAGCAGCTTAGTCAGGTTGAACACTGAAGCTTTCTTT	CASSLVRLNTEAFF